Shown below are 11 T cell receptor beta chains from a single sample sequenced in a study of cytomegalovirus exposure and HLA in healthy donors. It was with 60 Vbeta and 13 Jbeta primers that the PCR ran. Libraries were prepared by immunoSEQ multiplex PCR; TCRdb keeps only in-frame clonotypes and omits some of them. The table records 150,000 or so clones, 65% to 85% of them present only once. The material sequenced was PBMCs. The receptor set was obtained from a woman aged 40 to 55 in good health and CMV-seropositive.

The genes are TRBV19 and TRBJ2-3; no clear D. The length of the CDR3 is 15 residues. Trimming took off 1 base at V and 0 bases at J, with 8 bases between the two ends. From germline, CDR1 is LNHDA and CDR2 SQIVND (reference sequence). The CDR3 nucleotides are TGTGCCAGTAGTATAGCGTTACGGAGCACAGATACGCAGTATTTT. The encoded protein is CASSIALRSTDTQYF.

The V gene is TRBV7-8, the J gene TRBJ2-7; maybe TRBD1 (6 bases). Germline V gene sequence: CDR1 SGHVS, CDR2 FQNEAQ. Trimming stripped 5 bases from V and 2 bases from J, with 13 bases between. CDR3 size: 14 residues. The CDR3 protein is CASSPDSETYEQYF. The CDR3 nucleotides are TGTGCCAGCAGCCCGGACAGTGAAACCTACGAGCAGTACTTC.

This chain uses TRBV28 with TRBJ1-4, with D tentatively TRBD1 (5 bases). Germline V CDR1 and CDR2: MDHEN, SYDVKM. The V end lost 5 bases, the J end lost 6 bases, and 19 bases lay between the germline ends. The CDR3 contains 16 residues. DNA for the CDR3: TGTGCCAGCAGTGCCTCGGGGGTTTATTGGGATGAAAAACTGTTTTTT. Its protein product is CASSASGVYWDEKLFF.

This clone has a count of ten or more. The CDR3 DNA is TGTGCCAGCAGCCTGACAGGAAATGCTGAAGCTTTCTTT. Protein sequence: CASSLTGNAEAFF. This rearrangement joins TRBV7-3 to TRBJ1-1, with a tentative D call TRBD1 (6 bases). Germline-derived CDR1 and CDR2 are SGHTA and FQGTGA. This CDR3 is 13 amino acids long. The V gene lost 5 bases and the J gene lost 6 bases, with 13 bases spanning the gap.

The CDR3 spells CASSPHRGGTDTQYF. The DNA for the CDR3 is TGTGCCAGCAGCCCGCACAGGGGAGGTACAGATACGCAGTATTTT. The chain is built from TRBV7-2 and TRBJ2-3, with a possible D match to TRBD1 (7 bases). The V and J ends lost 5 bases and 3 bases respectively, with 15 bases between them. CDR1 and CDR2 (germline): SGHTA, FQGNSA. This CDR3 is built from 15 residues.

This rearrangement joins TRBV6-6 to TRBJ1-3, with TRBD1 matching over 7 bases. This CDR3 is built from 15 residues. CDR1 is MNHNY and CDR2 is SVGAGI in the germline V gene (reference sequence). V gave up 5 bases and J gave up 4 bases; unmatched junction bases: 8. CDR3 sequence reads: CASSQLLDRGNTIYF. CDR3 DNA: TGTGCCAGCAGTCAGCTTTTGGACAGGGGAAACACCATATATTTT.

The chain is built from TRBV27 and TRBJ2-5; D not resolved. Germline V gene data show CDR1 as MNHEY and CDR2 as SMNVEV (reference sequence). The CDR3 covers 15 residues. Trimming left V 4 bases short and J 2 bases short, with 14 bases between. The CDR3 DNA reads TGTGCCAGCAGTTCCCCGGGTGTAGCACAAGAGACCCAGTACTTC. As protein: CASSSPGVAQETQYF.

This clone was found a few times. The chain links TRBV5-4 to TRBJ2-2; tentative D call: TRBD2 (5 bases). CDR1 is SGHNT, CDR2 YYREEE, per germline (reference sequence). The ends were cut back, 0 bases at V and 4 bases at J, with 10 bases in the middle. The CDR3 length is 15 residues. Written as DNA, the CDR3 is TGTGCCAGCAGCTTGGGGACTTCCTTCACCGGGGAGCTGTTTTTT. Amino acids: CASSLGTSFTGELFF.

V and J are TRBV9 and TRBJ2-7, with 7 bases lining up with TRBD1. With V trimmed by 0 bases and J by 6 bases, 9 bases remained unmatched. CDR1 SGDLS and CDR2 YYNGEE come from the germline V gene. The CDR3 contains 15 residues. CDR3 amino acids: CASSVDRGQIGEQYF. CDR3 bases: TGTGCCAGCAGCGTAGACAGGGGTCAGATTGGCGAGCAGTACTTC. Full variable domain (missing parts from reference TRBV9 and TRBJ2-7): DSGVTQTPKHLITATGQRVTLRCSPRSGDLSVYWYQQSLDQGLQFLIQYYNGEERAKGNILERFSAQQFPDLHSELNLSSLELGDSALYFCASSVDRGQIGEQYFGPGTRLTVT.

The chain joins TRBV11-2 to TRBJ2-7, with a tentative D call TRBD2 (5 bases). Germline values: CDR1 SGHAT, CDR2 FQNNGV. V lost 1 base and J lost 2, with 12 bases in between. The CDR3 has 15 residues. CDR3 region: CASSLGPFGTYEQYF. In DNA form, the CDR3 reads TGTGCCAGCAGCTTAGGTCCTTTCGGGACCTACGAGCAGTACTTC.

This clone came up a few times. V usage is TRBV19 and J usage is TRBJ2-5, with D possibly TRBD1 on 7 matching bases. Deletions cut 0 bases from V and 3 bases from J, with 14 bases between. Germline V gene data show CDR1 as LNHDA and CDR2 as SQIVND (reference sequence). The CDR3 loop spans 16 amino acids. Here the CDR3 reads CASSIEEGQSEETQYF. The CDR3 DNA reads TGTGCCAGTAGTATAGAGGAGGGACAGTCCGAAGAGACCCAGTACTTC.